Here is one T cell receptor (beta chain) with its context. No antigen is known for it. The sample's treatment: roughly 18 received Ad26.COV2.S at low or high dose, single or two shots; five or six received placebo; per-sample allocation not given. All samples were drawn on day 63, counting from the first vaccine or placebo injection. Immunization relied on an Ad26 vector, which expressed Wuhan-strain SARS-CoV-2 spike. The entry originates in a study of Ad26.COV2.S vaccination and SARS-CoV-2 variants. Turning to the study itself: A participant enrolled in the COV1001 Ad26.COV2.S trial arm provided the sample.

V lost 2 bases and J lost 6, with 13 bases in between. This CDR3 has 14 amino acids. Germline lookup yields CDR1 MNHNS and CDR2 SASEGT. Study-wide findings and caveats: Spike-specific TCR breadth was greater after Ad26.COV2.S than placebo. Comparable non-spike TCR breadth was observed in vaccine and placebo recipients.

Sequencing was performed with immunoSEQ multiplex PCR; in TCRdb, only in-frame clones are kept and a portion is missing. The sample lists just over 350,000 clones; approximately 84% were seen once. The origin of this receptor is a person between 18 and 59 years old who received the Ad26.COV2.S COVID-19 vaccine or a placebo. This sequence joins TRBV6-1 and TRBJ1-2; no clear D. The material was peripheral blood, obtained in a trial of Ad26.COV2.S vaccine versus placebo. The CDR3 nucleotides read TGTGCCAGCAGTGAAACTGACGGGGAGGATGGCTACACCTTC. Encoded protein: CASSETDGEDGYTF.